This passage covers 20 T cell receptor beta chains from one sample sequenced in a study of cytomegalovirus exposure and HLA in healthy donors. Primers for the PCR totalled 60 Vbeta and 13 Jbeta. TCRdb's copy holds only in-frame clones and misses some; the assay was immunoSEQ multiplex PCR. The sample records about 210,000 clones, 78% being singletons. Sequenced: PBMCs. The receptors were sampled from a boy younger than 18 in good health and CMV-seronegative.

This chain connects TRBV11-2 to TRBJ1-2; tentative D call: TRBD1 (6 bases). The CDR3 extends over 13 amino acids. V lost 4 bases and J 4 bases, leaving 10 bases between the germline ends. The germline CDR1 and CDR2 sequences are SGHAT and FQNNGV. The CDR3, as DNA: TGTGCCAGCAGCTCAGGGACACCCTATGGCTACACCTTC. Its translation is CASSSGTPYGYTF.

The chain combines TRBV5-1 with TRBJ2-4; 9 bases are a match to TRBD1. V lost 0 bases, J lost 9 bases, and 4 bases stayed unmatched. Germline assignment: CDR1 SGHRS and CDR2 YFSETQ. The CDR3 is 14 amino acids. DNA for the CDR3: TGCGCCAGCAGCTTGGACAGGGGGCCTACCATTCAGTACTTC. Translation: CASSLDRGPTIQYF.

The chain links TRBV30 to TRBJ2-3; D is undetermined. Germline CDR1 is GTSNPN and CDR2 is SVGIG (reference sequence). Between the trimmed V and J ends, which lost 1 base and 3 bases, there was a span of 14 bases. The length of the CDR3 is 15 residues. For the CDR3, the DNA is TGTGCCTGGAGTGGGAGTGCGGCCGGGACAGATACGCAGTATTTT. It yields the protein CAWSGSAAGTDTQYF.

This clone turned up a few times. The gene calls are TRBV18 and TRBJ2-7, with 9 bases lining up with TRBD2. CDR3 length equals 18 residues. Looked up from germline, CDR1 is KGHSH and CDR2 is LQKENI. After removal of 6 bases from V and 2 bases from J, the junction contained 17 bases not matched to a gene. The CDR3 sequence is CASSLSFSSGTSAYEQYF. CDR3 bases: TGTGCCAGCTCCCTTTCTTTCTCTAGCGGGACTTCCGCCTACGAGCAGTACTTC.

This clone was counted a few times. The rearrangement links TRBV6-5 to TRBJ1-2, with 11 bases aligning to TRBD1. Looked up from germline, CDR1 is MNHEY and CDR2 is SVGAGI. The ends lost 6 bases at V and 3 bases at J; junction bases unmatched: 6. The CDR3 sequence is 15 residues long. CDR3 residues: CASSTGTGGDYGYTF. In DNA form, the CDR3 reads TGTGCCAGCAGCACCGGGACAGGGGGGGACTATGGCTACACCTTC.

This clone was observed a single time. The gene calls are TRBV14 and TRBJ2-3; D not resolved. The CDR3 has 16 residues. V gave up 1 base and J gave up 6 bases, with 17 bases separating them. Germline V lookup: CDR1 SGHDN, CDR2 FVKESK. The CDR3, as DNA: TGTGCCAGCAGCCAAGTCTTGGCCCTCGGGTTCGATACGCAGTATTTT. This encodes CASSQVLALGFDTQYF.

This chain joins TRBV11-3 and TRBJ1-2; D perhaps matches TRBD1 (5 bases). The germline V and J ends were trimmed by 1 base and 7 bases, with 10 bases remaining between them. From germline, CDR1 is SGHNT and CDR2 YENEEA. The CDR3 is made up of 13 amino acids. The DNA of the CDR3 is TGTGCCAGCAGCTTAGGAAGGACACGTGGCTACACCTTC. Its translation is CASSLGRTRGYTF.

This sequence joins TRBV7-9 and TRBJ1-3; TRBD1 matches 7 bases. The trim removed 1 base at V and 2 bases at J, leaving 2 bases unmatched. CDR3 length equals 15 residues. Per germline, CDR1 SEHNR and CDR2 FQNEAQ (reference sequence). The chain's CDR3 is CASSLETGAGNTIYF. The CDR3 DNA reads TGTGCCAGCAGCTTAGAAACAGGGGCTGGAAACACCATATATTTT.

This chain links TRBV7-6 with TRBJ1-2, with D possibly matching TRBD1 (5 bases). Looked up from germline, CDR1 is SGHVS and CDR2 is FNYEAQ. V lost 4 bases and J lost 4, with 10 bases in between. The CDR3 is 13 amino acids. CDR3 sequence (DNA): TGTGCCAGCAGCTCACGACAGAGCTATGGCTACACCTTC. Translating gives CASSSRQSYGYTF.

The chain carries TRBV30 and TRBJ1-5; the D is unclear. V lost 0 bases and J 5 bases, leaving 11 bases between the germline ends. The CDR3 contains 14 residues. Germline CDR1 and CDR2: GTSNPN and SVGIG (reference sequence). The CDR3 loop reads CAWSVRQGDQPQHF. The CDR3 region has the DNA TGTGCCTGGAGTGTACGGCAAGGAGATCAGCCCCAGCATTTT.

The gene calls are TRBV7-2 and TRBJ2-3, with 8 bases that match TRBD2. Unmatched junction bases numbered 11, after V lost 3 bases and J lost 3 bases. The CDR3 has 17 residues. CDR1 and CDR2 from the germline V gene are SGHTA and FQGNSA. The CDR3 DNA is TGTGCCAGCAGCTTGGCAGCGGGAGCTTTCGGGACAGATACGCAGTATTTT. It is translated as CASSLAAGAFGTDTQYF.

The CDR3 coding sequence is TGCGCCAGCAGCTGGGACAGGGGTCAGCCCCAGCATTTT. Protein sequence: CASSWDRGQPQHF. The genes are TRBV5-1 and TRBJ1-5, with 10 bases matching TRBD1. CDR1 is SGHRS, CDR2 YFSETQ, per germline. Trimming removed 3 bases from V and 6 bases from J; junction bases left unmatched: 0. This CDR3 is 13 amino acids long.

This chain connects TRBV27 to TRBJ1-2; no definite D call. CDR3 size: 12 residues. V lost 10 bases to trimming and J lost 8 bases, with 17 bases between them. Germline V gives CDR1 MNHEY, CDR2 SMNVEV (reference sequence). Here the CDR3 reads CATSTGGLGYTF. The CDR3 DNA follows: TGTGCCACCAGCACGGGAGGTTTGGGCTACACCTTC.

The count of this clone is one. CDR3 region: CASSLVGNPGQGAGYTF. The DNA for the CDR3 is TGTGCCAGCAGCCTAGTGGGTAATCCGGGACAGGGGGCTGGCTACACCTTC. This chain joins TRBV7-9 and TRBJ1-2, with 12 bases matching TRBD1. Germline V gives CDR1 SEHNR, CDR2 FQNEAQ (reference sequence). The CDR3 totals 17 residues. V trimming: 5 bases; J trimming: 7 bases; junction bases outside the gene matches: 14.

The chain carries TRBV11-3 and TRBJ1-4, with D uncertain. The CDR3 is made up of 13 amino acids. Germline-derived CDR1 and CDR2 are SGHNT and YENEEA. Trimming pared 7 bases from V and 4 bases from J, leaving 10 bases between. In DNA, the CDR3 is TGTGCCAGCAAAAGATCGGTTAATGAAAAACTGTTTTTT. This gives the protein CASKRSVNEKLFF.

This clone was detected only once. This chain connects TRBV2 to TRBJ1-2, with D possibly TRBD1 on 5 matching bases. The germline V gene encodes CDR1 SNHLY and CDR2 FYNNEI. Trimming cost V 2 bases and J 2 bases, with 24 bases left between them. The CDR3 covers 19 residues. Here the CDR3 reads CASSELSRDSISGNYGYTF. The CDR3, as DNA: TGTGCCAGCAGTGAATTATCTCGGGACTCAATATCGGGGAACTATGGCTACACCTTC.

The chain combines TRBV19 with TRBJ1-1; no clear D gene. The ends were cut back, 4 bases at V and 1 base at J, with 10 bases in the middle. The CDR3 has 14 residues. Germline V gene data show CDR1 as LNHDA and CDR2 as SQIVND (reference sequence). The CDR3 DNA reads TGTGCCAGTAGTAAGACACGACCGAACACTGAAGCTTTCTTT. This encodes CASSKTRPNTEAFF.

The chain is built from TRBV10-3 and TRBJ2-2, with D possibly being TRBD1 (6 bases). The V end lost 5 bases, the J end lost 1 base, and 14 bases lay between the germline ends. The germline V gene encodes CDR1 ENHRY and CDR2 SYGVKD. CDR3 length: 16 amino acids. The CDR3: CAISPTNRENTGELFF. CDR3 sequence (DNA): TGTGCCATCAGTCCGACGAACAGGGAGAACACCGGGGAGCTGTTTTTT.

The chain couples TRBV7-3 to TRBJ2-6, with 9 positions matching TRBD1. This CDR3 region has 16 residues. CDR1 and CDR2 from the germline V gene are SGHTA and FQGTGA. V lost 6 bases to trimming and J lost 2 bases; unmatched junction nucleotides: 5. CDR3 in DNA: TGTGCCAGCAGTAATACAGGGGGCGCTGGGGCCAACGTCCTGACTTTC. This sequence encodes CASSNTGGAGANVLTF.

This clone was found a few times. The chain couples TRBV19 to TRBJ1-5; a weak D match, TRBD1 (5 bases). V dropped 1 base and J dropped 7 bases, with 8 bases sitting between them. CDR1 is LNHDA, CDR2 SQIVND, per germline (reference sequence). The CDR3 totals 13 residues. As DNA, the CDR3 is TGTGCCAGTAGTATAGGGGGGGGACAGCCCCAGCATTTT. Translating it yields CASSIGGGQPQHF.